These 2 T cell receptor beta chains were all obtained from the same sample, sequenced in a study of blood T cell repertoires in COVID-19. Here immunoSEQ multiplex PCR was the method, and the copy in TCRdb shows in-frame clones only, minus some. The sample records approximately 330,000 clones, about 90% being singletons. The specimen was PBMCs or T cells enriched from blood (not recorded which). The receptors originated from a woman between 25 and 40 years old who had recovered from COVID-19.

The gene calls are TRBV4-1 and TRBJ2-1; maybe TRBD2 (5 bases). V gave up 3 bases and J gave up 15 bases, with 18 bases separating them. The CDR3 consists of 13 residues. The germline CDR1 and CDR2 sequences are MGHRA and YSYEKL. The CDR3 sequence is CASSQASREGLFF. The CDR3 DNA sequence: TGCGCCAGCAGCCAGGCCAGCCGGGAAGGTTTGTTCTTC.

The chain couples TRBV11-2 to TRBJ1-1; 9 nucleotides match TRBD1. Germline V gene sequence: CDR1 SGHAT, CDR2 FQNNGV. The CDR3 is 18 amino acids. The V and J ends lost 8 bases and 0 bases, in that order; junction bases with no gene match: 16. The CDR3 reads CASAGTGYVVQMNTEAFF. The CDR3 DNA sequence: TGTGCCAGCGCCGGGACAGGGTACGTTGTGCAAATGAACACTGAAGCTTTCTTT.